Listed below are T cell receptor beta chains from one sample, sequenced in a study of early T cells in non-severe SARS-CoV-2 infection. One entry per CDR3 protein results from TCRdb running MiXCR on the 5' RACE reads. The sample contains around 82,000 distinct CDR3 sequences, approximately 11% of which appear only once. The sequenced sample was whole blood. Source of these receptors: an adult who was a healthcare worker with PCR-confirmed SARS-CoV-2 infection or an uninfected control (not recorded which). CDR3s include the opening cysteine and the closing phenylalanine or tryptophan. The D gene is left open where the match is weak. The size of a clone is reported for some rows only, either as once, few or many, or as a class for expanded clones.

V	J	D	size	CDR3	DNA
TRBV3-1	TRBJ1-1	.	many	CASSYLGGTEAFF	TGTGCCAGCAGCTACCTTGGGGGGACTGAAGCTTTCTTT
TRBV30	TRBJ2-2	TRBD1	few	CAWSPKTGGGTGELFF	TGTGCCTGGAGCCCTAAGACAGGGGGGGGCACCGGGGAGCTGTTTTTT
TRBV7-9	TRBJ1-4	.	few	CASSLPLTTLGEKLFF	TGTGCCAGCAGCTTACCCCTCACTACGCTCGGGGAAAAACTGTTTTTT
TRBV4-1	TRBJ2-4	.	many	CASSQGDLNIQYF	TGCGCCAGCAGCCAAGGAGACTTAAACATTCAGTACTTC
TRBV7-9	TRBJ2-3	.	many	CASSLDGMAGTQYF	TGTGCCAGCAGCTTAGACGGGATGGCGGGTACGCAGTATTTT
TRBV20-1	TRBJ2-7	.	once	CSARGARVYPRDEQYF	TGCAGTGCTAGGGGGGCCCGGGTCTACCCAAGGGACGAGCAGTACTTC
TRBV11-3	TRBJ2-2	TRBD1	many	CASSLGSSGTGRPGELFF	TGTGCCAGCAGCTTGGGATCTTCCGGGACAGGGAGACCCGGGGAGCTGTTTTTT
TRBV3-1	TRBJ2-3	TRBD2	many	CASSKTPAGGPTDTQYF	TGTGCCAGCTCCAAGACCCCAGCGGGGGGCCCCACAGATACGCAGTATTTT
TRBV11-2	TRBJ1-1	.	.	CASSLGREAFF	TGTGCCAGCAGCTTAGGCCGGGAAGCTTTCTTT
TRBV7-3	TRBJ2-2	TRBD2	few	CASSLVRLAGGTNTGELFF	TGTGCCAGCAGCCTGGTTCGCCTAGCGGGGGGAACAAACACCGGGGAGCTGTTTTTT
TRBV5-1	TRBJ1-2	TRBD1	.	CASSLAADRSIYGYTF	TGCGCCAGCAGCTTGGCCGCGGACAGGAGCATCTATGGCTACACCTTC
TRBV6-6	TRBJ2-5	TRBD2	once	CASRTSGGETQYF	TGTGCCAGCAGGACTAGCGGGGGGGAGACCCAGTACTTC
TRBV7-6	TRBJ1-1	.	medium-sized	CASSLGGANTEAFF	TGTGCCAGCAGCTTAGGGGGCGCTAACACTGAAGCTTTCTTT
TRBV5-1	TRBJ1-2	TRBD1	many	CASSAVGTGDGGYTF	TGCGCCAGCAGCGCGGTTGGGACAGGGGATGGTGGCTACACCTTC
TRBV6-2/TRBV6-3	TRBJ1-1	.	.	CASSYAQKEMNTEAFF	TGTGCCAGCAGTTACGCCCAGAAGGAGATGAACACTGAAGCTTTCTTT
TRBV7-9	TRBJ2-1	TRBD2	few	CASSFAGDYNEQFF	TGTGCCAGCAGCTTTGCGGGGGACTACAATGAGCAGTTCTTC
TRBV29-1	TRBJ1-1	TRBD1	once	CSGHRGPEAFF	TGCAGCGGCCACAGGGGCCCTGAAGCTTTCTTT
TRBV29-1	TRBJ1-5	.	few	CSVEDGINQPQHF	TGCAGCGTTGAGGACGGGATTAATCAGCCCCAGCATTTT
TRBV20-1	TRBJ2-1	.	.	CSARETPPGNEQFF	TGCAGTGCGAGGGAGACTCCTCCCGGCAATGAGCAGTTCTTC
TRBV7-9	TRBJ2-1	TRBD2	.	CASSLAVAGGLQFF	TGTGCCAGCAGCTTAGCAGTAGCGGGGGGACTTCAGTTCTTC
TRBV12-3/TRBV12-4	TRBJ1-5	.	few	CASSSPYRNYNQPQHF	TGTGCCAGCAGTTCTCCTTACAGGAATTACAATCAGCCCCAGCATTTT
TRBV18	TRBJ1-6	.	.	CASSPRDRNSPLHF	TGTGCCAGCTCACCACGAGACAGAAATTCACCCCTCCACTTT
TRBV29-1	TRBJ2-1	.	few	CSVEGGRTAVYYNEQFF	TGCAGCGTTGAAGGGGGTCGGACGGCTGTATACTACAATGAGCAGTTCTTC
TRBV12-3/TRBV12-4	TRBJ2-1	.	many	CASISGAGLLLGNEQFF	TGTGCCAGCATTTCTGGGGCAGGTCTACTCCTCGGCAATGAGCAGTTCTTC
TRBV10-1	TRBJ2-2	.	few	CASSDSDTITGELFF	TGCGCCAGCAGTGATTCCGACACAATCACCGGGGAGCTGTTTTTT
TRBV2	TRBJ1-2	.	many	CASSPRTANYGYTF	TGTGCCAGCAGTCCTAGGACGGCTAACTATGGCTACACCTTC
TRBV6-4	TRBJ1-4	.	few	CASSRGGRTNEKLFF	TGTGCCAGCAGTCGCGGGGGAAGAACTAATGAAAAACTGTTTTTT
TRBV7-2	TRBJ2-5	.	many	CASSLAVGGPTQYF	TGTGCCAGCAGCTTAGCTGTGGGGGGGCCGACCCAGTACTTC
TRBV25-1	TRBJ2-2	.	few	CASSRRTSNTGELFF	TGTGCCAGCAGTCGGAGGACGTCGAACACCGGGGAGCTGTTTTTT
TRBV11-2	TRBJ1-1	TRBD1	many	CASSRGGGFMNTEAFF	TGTGCCAGCAGCCGGGGAGGGGGCTTCATGAACACTGAAGCTTTCTTT
TRBV7-2	TRBJ2-7	TRBD2	.	CASSSSLAGYYEQYF	TGTGCCAGCAGCTCCTCCTTAGCGGGGTACTACGAGCAGTACTTC
TRBV9	TRBJ1-3	.	few	CASSPGEGNTIYF	TGTGCCAGCAGCCCAGGGGAAGGAAACACCATATATTTT
TRBV6-5	TRBJ2-1	.	few	CASSYSMGRTSREQFF	TGTGCCAGCAGTTACTCGATGGGACGGACCTCACGGGAGCAGTTCTTC
TRBV30	TRBJ1-4	TRBD1	few	CAWSVQGAYEKLFF	TGTGCCTGGAGTGTGCAGGGGGCTTATGAAAAACTGTTTTTT
TRBV10-3	TRBJ2-5	TRBD1	many	CAIRNSDRGEETQYF	TGTGCCATCAGGAACTCGGACAGGGGTGAGGAGACCCAGTACTTC
TRBV19	TRBJ2-2	.	many	CASSSPGKNTGELFF	TGTGCCAGTAGTAGTCCAGGGAAAAACACCGGGGAGCTGTTTTTT
TRBV6-2/TRBV6-3	TRBJ2-1	TRBD2	many	CASSSTGGYNEQFF	TGTGCCAGCAGTTCCACGGGGGGTTACAATGAGCAGTTCTTC
TRBV20-1	TRBJ2-3	.	few	CSATKTGLRTDTQYF	TGCAGTGCTACCAAAACAGGTCTCCGCACAGATACGCAGTATTTT
TRBV28	TRBJ1-2	.	many	CASSLFGSGGYTF	TGTGCCAGCAGTTTATTTGGGTCCGGTGGCTACACCTTC
TRBV28	TRBJ2-5	.	.	CASNSPGTHKMTQYF	TGTGCCAGCAACTCTCCTGGGACACACAAGATGACCCAGTACTTC
TRBV2	TRBJ2-3	.	.	CASRDHSLQDTQYF	TGTGCCAGCCGGGATCACAGCCTTCAAGATACGCAGTATTTT
TRBV29-1	TRBJ1-2	.	many	CSAGLGTDYGYTF	TGCAGCGCCGGACTAGGGACGGACTATGGCTACACCTTC
TRBV10-3	TRBJ2-7	TRBD2	.	CAINPGTSSYEQYF	TGTGCCATCAACCCCGGGACTAGCTCCTACGAGCAGTACTTC
TRBV6-6	TRBJ2-1	.	many	CASNGAQSYNEQFF	TGTGCCAGCAATGGGGCCCAGAGCTACAATGAGCAGTTCTTC
TRBV29-1	TRBJ2-2	.	many	CSAGETDTGELFF	TGCAGCGCTGGGGAAACGGACACCGGGGAGCTGTTTTTT
TRBV7-2	TRBJ2-3	TRBD2	few	CASSLGGLAGGPDTQYF	TGTGCCAGCAGCTTAGGAGGACTAGCGGGGGGGCCGGATACGCAGTATTTT
TRBV13	TRBJ1-4	TRBD1	many	CASSTGTGREKLFF	TGTGCCAGCAGCACCGGGACAGGGAGAGAAAAACTGTTTTTT
TRBV27	TRBJ1-2	TRBD1	few	CASSSGTDHFGYTF	TGTGCCAGCAGTTCCGGGACAGACCACTTCGGCTACACCTTC
TRBV7-9	TRBJ2-7	.	few	CASSYSAYEQYF	TGTGCCAGCAGCTACTCGGCGTACGAGCAGTACTTC
TRBV3-1	TRBJ1-1	TRBD1	many	CASSQGISTGGLVRAFF	TGTGCCAGCAGCCAAGGCATTTCGACAGGGGGCCTGGTGAGAGCTTTCTTT
TRBV12-3/TRBV12-4	TRBJ2-3	.	many	CASSLTGAASTDTQYF	TGTGCCAGCAGCCTAACGGGGGCAGCTAGCACAGATACGCAGTATTTT
TRBV2	TRBJ1-5	.	many	CASSESGQPQHF	TGTGCCAGCAGTGAATCTGGACAGCCCCAGCATTTT
TRBV5-1	TRBJ2-4	TRBD1	.	CASSLEGGGIQYF	TGCGCCAGCAGCTTGGAAGGGGGCGGCATTCAGTACTTC
TRBV29-1	TRBJ2-7	.	few	CSVYTRAGVEQYF	TGCAGCGTTTACACCCGGGCTGGGGTCGAGCAGTACTTC